Presented here are 5 T cell receptor beta chains from one specimen sequenced in a study of technical replicates of blood from a handful of donors. Assay: immunoSEQ multiplex PCR; the TCRdb copy retains only in-frame clones and omits some. The sample records under 95,000 clones, roughly 96% being singletons. The sequenced sample was T cells isolated from PBMCs. The receptors derive from a human donor in good health.

The chain uses TRBV27 and TRBJ2-7; D might be TRBD1 (5 bases). Trimming took 7 bases from V and 7 from J, leaving 20 bases between them. The CDR3 covers 14 residues. The V gene's germline CDR1 is MNHEY and CDR2 SMNVEV (reference sequence). CDR3: CASKGHSDLGEQYF. CDR3 DNA: TGTGCCAGCAAAGGACACTCCGACTTGGGGGAGCAGTACTTC.

This rearrangement joins TRBV10-1 to TRBJ2-7; 10 bases agree with TRBD2. With 3 bases clipped from V and 4 bases from J, the junction kept 6 bases outside the gene matches. The CDR3 sequence is 15 residues long. Germline V gene lookup returns CDR1 WNHNN and CDR2 SYGVQD (reference sequence). Here the CDR3 reads CASSDTASGSYEQYF. The CDR3 bases are TGCGCCAGCAGTGATACCGCTAGCGGGAGTTACGAGCAGTACTTC.

Comments on this clone: Compared with germline, one end of the junction differs, possibly owing to a read error. CDR3 sequence (DNA): TGCGCCAGCAGCCAAGATTCCCCGGGACTGTTAAACTTC. Translating gives CASSQDSPGLLNF. The chain links TRBV4-1 to TRBJ2-5, with D perhaps TRBD2 (6 bases). CDR1 is MGHRA, CDR2 YSYEKL, per germline. The CDR3 length is 13 residues.

The chain employs TRBV30 and TRBJ2-1; 10 bases align to TRBD1. The V gene end was trimmed by 1 base and the J gene end by 4 bases; junction bases not matched to a gene: 1. There are 14 residues in the CDR3. The germline gives CDR1 GTSNPN, CDR2 SVGIG (reference sequence). CDR3: CAWSGQGAYNEQFF. The DNA of the CDR3 is TGTGCCTGGAGTGGACAGGGGGCGTACAATGAGCAGTTCTTC.

The chain recombines TRBV7-9 with TRBJ2-1; possible D gene TRBD2, 5 bases. Germline values: CDR1 SEHNR, CDR2 FQNEAQ (reference sequence). Trimming cost V 5 bases and J 4 bases, with 9 bases left between them. The CDR3 has 13 amino acids. CDR3 sequence (DNA): TGTGCCAGCAGCGACGGACTGTACAATGAGCAGTTCTTC. Translating it yields CASSDGLYNEQFF.